This T cell receptor beta chain emerged from a study of control samples from healthy donors and cancer patients. Sequencing was performed with immunoSEQ multiplex PCR; in TCRdb, only in-frame clones are kept and a portion is missing. The sample records 60,000 to 75,000 clones, about 89% being singletons. The source material was PBMCs. The clonotype originates from a woman in her fifties or sixties with head and neck cancer.

The CDR3 loop reads CASSSRSTGAVTTQYF. The CDR3 DNA sequence: TGTGCCAGCAGCTCCCGCTCGACAGGGGCGGTAACGACCCAGTACTTC. This rearrangement joins TRBV7-6 to TRBJ2-5; 8 bases line up with TRBD1. The CDR3 consists of 16 residues. V trimming: 4 bases; J trimming: 7 bases; junction bases outside the gene matches: 14. Per germline, CDR1 SGHVS and CDR2 FNYEAQ.